Presented here are 4 T cell receptor beta chains from one specimen sequenced in a study of T-cell reconstitution after alpha-beta-depleted transplantation in children. Unique molecular identifiers tagged the TCRbeta library. TCRdb processed the PCR reads anew with MiXCR; each CDR3 protein has one entry. The sample yields 450,000 to 700,000 distinct CDR3 sequences, roughly 30% seen once. Sequences were derived from PBMCs, sampled before TCRalphabeta/CD19-depleted stem cell transplant. These receptors all come from a boy under two years old with Wiskott-Aldrich syndrome, due to receive a stem cell transplant.

This clonotype was counted a few times. J is TRBJ1-5 and V is TRBV6-1; D is perhaps TRBD1 (5 bases). Germline V gene sequence: CDR1 MNHNS, CDR2 SASEGT. This CDR3 comprises 16 residues. V was shortened by 6 bases and J by 4 bases, with 19 bases between the two germline ends. The CDR3 here is CASSAIRERWNQPQHF. CDR3 DNA: TGTGCCAGCAGCGCAATCAGGGAACGGTGGAATCAGCCCCAGCATTTT.

The V call is TRBV7-2, the J call TRBJ2-5; no reliable D call. The germline V and J ends were trimmed by 1 base and 1 base, with 7 bases remaining between them. The CDR3 runs 14 residues. Germline V CDR1 and CDR2: SGHTA, FQGNSA. For the CDR3, the DNA is TGTGCCAGCAGCTTAGGGAGCGCCCAAGAGACCCAGTACTTC. It translates to CASSLGSAQETQYF.

V usage is TRBV12-3 or TRBV12-4 and J usage is TRBJ1-6; 8 bases are shared with TRBD1. The CDR3 is 17 amino acids. The junction had 15 bases not matched to a gene; V was cut back by 5 bases and J by 9 bases. CDR3 protein: CASSTPGTGGGRSPLHF. The CDR3 DNA is TGTGCCAGCAGTACCCCCGGGACAGGAGGGGGTCGTTCACCCCTCCACTTT.

This clonotype has more than one count but fewer than ten. The gene calls are TRBV20-1 and TRBJ2-7, with D possibly matching TRBD2 (5 bases). V shed 5 bases and J shed 5 bases, with 16 bases lying between them. CDR3 size: 13 residues. Looked up from germline, CDR1 is DFQATT and CDR2 is SNEGSKA (reference sequence). This chain's CDR3 is CSAPRLAGDEQYF. Written as DNA, the CDR3 is TGCAGTGCTCCCCGGCTAGCAGGAGACGAGCAGTACTTC.